One T cell receptor (beta chain) is described in this entry. This entry belongs to a study of T-cell memory formation after mild COVID-19. The overall study: There were largely donor-specific TCR clusters.

The germline V gene encodes CDR1 LGHNT and CDR2 FRNRAP. Trimming left V 3 bases short and J 2 bases short, with 10 bases between. The CDR3 extends over 15 amino acids. TCRdb reanalysed the 5' RACE reads using MiXCR and keeps one entry per CDR3 protein. The profile covers hundreds of thousands of distinct CDR3 sequences, with about 15% appearing a single time and around 24% taken by the ten largest. This receptor was obtained from a man between 18 and 29 years old who had mild COVID-19 (a few samples of this study predate the infection). Cell type and time point are not known. The chain joins TRBV12-5 to TRBJ2-2; D unresolved. Sequencing was carried out using PBMCs or a T cell subset sorted from them (not recorded which). The CDR3 DNA follows: TGTGCTAGTGGTTTTATGGCTGAAAACACCGGGGAGCTGTTTTTT. Translating gives CASGFMAENTGELFF.